This paragraph reports one TCR beta chain. Its antigen remains unidentified. The timepoints at which blood was sampled were baseline, cycle 4 day 1, and cycle 7 day 1. This sample was taken from a study of OX40 agonist ivuxolimab in advanced cancers. Sequencing was performed with immunoSEQ multiplex PCR; in TCRdb, only in-frame clones are kept and a portion is missing. Of under 45,000 clones in the sample, nearly 75% were seen once. CDR1 SEHNR and CDR2 FQNEAQ come from the germline V gene (reference sequence). This CDR3 contains 15 residues. Trimming stripped 5 bases from V and 4 bases from J, with 17 bases between. Study-level results: CD4+ and CD8+ blood T cells expanded clonally by week 6 at 0.1 to 3.0 mg/kg.

Sample: CD4+ or CD8+ T cells sorted from blood, taken in a trial of the OX40 agonist ivuxolimab. The V call is TRBV7-9, the J call TRBJ1-2; weak D call: TRBD1 (5 bases). This clonotype was sampled from an adult with an advanced solid tumor such as melanoma, head and neck, liver or kidney cancer. In DNA, the CDR3 is TGTGCCAGCAGCCCAACCTCGGGGACTAGCTATGGCTACACCTTC. It is translated as CASSPTSGTSYGYTF.